These 28 T cell receptor beta chains were all obtained from the same sample, sequenced in a study of blood T cell repertoires in COVID-19 (dated by TCRdb to about 2020). The method was the immunoSEQ multiplex PCR assay. The table was pulled from immuneACCESS by TCRdb, which kept in-frame rearrangements only. Such tables lose some clones; where checked, under half of the loss comes from unresolved V genes, and the rest has no known cause. Here the sample has roughly 290,000 clones; 85% occur a single time. The ten top clones hold around 4.5% of the sample. The sample comprised peripheral blood. These receptors came from a woman aged 45-65 years with active or convalescent COVID-19.

The rearrangement links TRBV5-1 to TRBJ1-1; 7 bases map to TRBD1. V was pared by 0 bases and J by 10 bases, with 15 bases of the junction left unmatched. CDR3 length: 16 residues. Germline values: CDR1 SGHRS, CDR2 YFSETQ. CDR3 protein: CASSLGATGVGIGAFF. The CDR3 DNA reads TGCGCCAGCAGCTTGGGGGCTACAGGGGTGGGGATTGGAGCTTTCTTT.

This chain joins TRBV28 and TRBJ2-1, with TRBD1 matching 8 bases. The J segment lost 7 bases and the V segment lost 6 bases, leaving 14 bases of the junction unmatched. The CDR3 sequence is 16 residues long. Germline CDR1 is MDHEN and CDR2 is SYDVKM. In DNA form, the CDR3 reads TGTGCCAGCAGCATCTCCGTAGGACAGGGTCGTAATGAGCAGTTCTTC. As protein: CASSISVGQGRNEQFF.

The chain recombines TRBV27 with TRBJ1-5; no clear D. CDR1 is MNHEY and CDR2 is SMNVEV in the germline V gene (reference sequence). The CDR3 sequence is 16 residues long. V was shortened by 6 bases and J by 7 bases, with 22 bases between the two germline ends. For the CDR3, the DNA is TGTGCCAGCAGCAATACCCCCACCGGAGGCCTGCAGCCCCAGCATTTT. It codes for CASSNTPTGGLQPQHF.

A few counts support this clone. This rearrangement joins TRBV24-1 to TRBJ1-5; the D is unclear. Trimming took 1 base from V and 5 from J, leaving 8 bases between them. Per the germline V gene, CDR1 is KGHDR and CDR2 is SFDVKD. The CDR3 loop spans 14 amino acids. The CDR3 DNA is TGTGCCACCAGTGATTTTCAGGCCGATCAGCCCCAGCATTTT. Its protein product is CATSDFQADQPQHF.

This rearrangement joins TRBV12-3 or TRBV12-4 to TRBJ1-1; the D gene is possibly TRBD1 (6 bases). This CDR3 is built from 13 residues. Between the trimmed V and J ends, which lost 3 bases and 6 bases, there was a span of 11 bases. This chain's CDR3 is CASSLNRVAEAFF. As DNA, the CDR3 is TGTGCCAGCAGTTTGAACAGGGTGGCTGAAGCTTTCTTT.

This sequence joins TRBV15 and TRBJ1-5, with D possibly matching TRBD1 (6 bases). V was cut by 1 base and J by 3 bases, with 10 bases left in between. Germline V gene lookup returns CDR1 LNHNV and CDR2 YYDKDF (reference sequence). The CDR3 length is 15 residues. Here the CDR3 reads CATSRVGAANQPQHF. The CDR3 nucleotides are TGTGCCACCAGCAGAGTGGGGGCGGCCAATCAGCCCCAGCATTTT. The whole variable domain, remainder taken from reference TRBV15 and TRBJ1-5, is DAMVIQNPRYQVTQFGKPVTLSCSQTLNHNVMYWYQQKSSQAPKLLFHYYDKDFNNEADTPDNFQSRRPNTSFCFLDIRSPGLGDTAMYLCATSRVGAANQPQHFGDGTRLSIL.

This sequence joins TRBV28 and TRBJ1-3, with D uncertain. V shed 5 bases and J shed 4 bases, with 12 bases lying between them. Per germline, CDR1 MDHEN and CDR2 SYDVKM. This CDR3 is built from 14 residues. Written as DNA, the CDR3 is TGTGCCAGCAGTGCGTATAAACCGGGAAACACCATATATTTT. Translated, it gives CASSAYKPGNTIYF.

The V gene is TRBV14, the J gene TRBJ1-2, with D tentatively TRBD1 (6 bases). The CDR3 consists of 15 residues. Trimming took off 4 bases at V and 6 bases at J, with 18 bases between the two ends. Per the germline V gene, CDR1 is SGHDN and CDR2 is FVKESK. The CDR3 DNA sequence: TGTGCCAGCAGCCTGATACAGGGAGTAGTGGATGGCTACACCTTC. This translates into CASSLIQGVVDGYTF.

The chain is built from TRBV11-2 and TRBJ2-1; D is possibly TRBD2 (6 bases). The germline V gene has CDR1 SGHAT and CDR2 FQNNGV. Trimming cost V 7 bases and J 12 bases, with 25 bases left between them. CDR3 length: 15 residues. The chain's CDR3 is CASTRLGTGSGGQFF. In DNA form, the CDR3 reads TGTGCCAGCACCCGTTTAGGGACTGGGTCCGGGGGGCAGTTCTTC.

The J gene is TRBJ1-1, the V gene TRBV15; D is perhaps TRBD1 (6 bases). The CDR3 has 16 amino acids. The ends were cut back, 1 base at V and 1 base at J, with 13 bases in the middle. Looked up from germline, CDR1 is LNHNV and CDR2 is YYDKDF (reference sequence). CDR3 in DNA: TGTGCCACCAGCAGAGTCACAGGGCTGGGGAACACTGAAGCTTTCTTT. It specifies CATSRVTGLGNTEAFF.

V gene TRBV6-1 combines with J gene TRBJ1-5, with 12 bases identical to TRBD1. CDR1 and CDR2 (germline): MNHNS, SASEGT. The V segment lost 0 bases and the J segment 6 bases; nucleotides outside the gene matches: 6. CDR3 length: 17 amino acids. The CDR3 protein is CASSEALRDRGLQPQHF. Written as DNA, the CDR3 is TGTGCCAGCAGTGAAGCGCTTCGGGACAGGGGGCTTCAGCCCCAGCATTTT.

V gene TRBV27 combines with J gene TRBJ2-1; the match to TRBD2 covers 10 bases. Trimming removed 4 bases from V and 0 bases from J; junction bases left unmatched: 3. The CDR3 has 16 amino acids. Germline CDR1 is MNHEY and CDR2 is SMNVEV (reference sequence). DNA of the CDR3: TGTGCCAGCAGTTCCCCTAGCGGGAGCTCCTACAATGAGCAGTTCTTC. This encodes CASSSPSGSSYNEQFF.

The V and J genes are TRBV5-1 and TRBJ1-1; D unclear. Deletions cut 0 bases from V and 1 base from J, with 13 bases between. The length of the CDR3 is 16 residues. CDR1 and CDR2 (germline): SGHRS, YFSETQ. CDR3 residues: CASSLGLSTWNTEAFF. CDR3 coding DNA: TGCGCCAGCAGCTTGGGCCTGTCGACTTGGAACACTGAAGCTTTCTTT.

This clone was observed once. The chain joins TRBV6-5 to TRBJ1-2; D is unresolved. V was clipped by 5 bases and J by 1 base, with 5 bases between them. This CDR3 comprises 12 residues. The germline CDR1 and CDR2 sequences are MNHEY and SVGAGI. Here the CDR3 reads CASSRGNYGYTF. DNA of the CDR3: TGTGCCAGCAGTCGCGGTAACTATGGCTACACCTTC.

The V gene is TRBV6-4, the J gene TRBJ1-1; no firm D call. The germline V gene has CDR1 MRHNA and CDR2 SNTAGT. The CDR3 has 13 residues. V lost 2 bases and J lost 8, with 12 bases in between. CDR3 sequence reads: CASSDGPGREAFF. CDR3 nucleotides: TGTGCCAGCAGTGACGGGCCAGGCCGGGAAGCTTTCTTT.

J is TRBJ2-1 and V is TRBV9; D ambiguous. V lost 4 bases and J 4 bases, leaving 9 bases between the germline ends. The CDR3 has 13 amino acids. The germline V gene encodes CDR1 SGDLS and CDR2 YYNGEE. The chain's CDR3 is CASSSRLYNEQFF. The CDR3 DNA sequence: TGTGCCAGCAGCTCCAGGCTGTACAATGAGCAGTTCTTC.

V gene TRBV4-2 combines with J gene TRBJ2-3; the match to TRBD2 covers 8 bases. Germline CDR1 reads LGHNA; CDR2 reads YNFKEQ. Trimming cost V 0 bases and J 4 bases; bases outside gene matches: 6. The CDR3 is 16 amino acids. The CDR3 here is CASSQDRGLGPDTQYF. CDR3 DNA sequence: TGTGCCAGCAGCCAAGATAGGGGACTAGGCCCAGATACGCAGTATTTT.

The chain has TRBV18 and TRBJ1-3; possibly TRBD1 for D (6 bases). The CDR3 sequence is 14 residues long. Between the trimmed V and J ends, which lost 3 bases and 5 bases, there was a span of 11 bases. CDR1 KGHSH and CDR2 LQKENI come from the germline V gene. CDR3 region: CASSPQDSRNTIYF. The DNA for the CDR3 is TGTGCCAGCTCACCTCAGGACAGTAGAAACACCATATATTTT.

Concerning this clone itself: Other DNA sequences from this sample encode an identical CDR3 as well. V and J are TRBV27 and TRBJ1-1; no firm D call. The CDR3 sequence is 13 residues long. CDR1 is MNHEY and CDR2 is SMNVEV in the germline V gene (reference sequence). Deletions cut 3 bases from V and 1 base from J, with 6 bases between. CDR3 sequence reads: CASSLGRNTEAFF. CDR3 sequence (DNA): TGTGCCAGCAGTTTGGGCAGGAACACTGAAGCTTTCTTT.

The chain has TRBV10-3 and TRBJ2-1, with 7 bases fitting TRBD2. J gave up 3 bases and V 0 bases, and 5 bases lay outside the gene matches. CDR1 is ENHRY, CDR2 SYGVKD, per germline. The CDR3 runs 16 residues. The CDR3 loop is CAISESGGAFYNEQFF. The CDR3 DNA follows: TGTGCCATCAGTGAGTCGGGAGGGGCCTTCTACAATGAGCAGTTCTTC.

This clone was recorded at least ten times. The CDR3 sequence: CASSPRPRGEQYF. The DNA of the CDR3 is TGTGCCAGCAGCCCCCGACCACGGGGCGAGCAGTACTTC. The chain employs TRBV14 and TRBJ2-7, with D perhaps TRBD2 (5 bases). CDR1 is SGHDN, CDR2 FVKESK, per germline. The CDR3 covers 13 residues. The ends were cut back, 4 bases at V and 6 bases at J, with 13 bases in the middle.

The genes are TRBV27 and TRBJ2-2, with 7 bases matching TRBD1. The trim removed 6 bases at V and 5 bases at J, leaving 9 bases unmatched. Germline values: CDR1 MNHEY, CDR2 SMNVEV (reference sequence). The CDR3 has 15 residues. CDR3 protein: CASRLRGSVTGELFF. The CDR3 DNA reads as TGTGCCAGCAGACTCAGGGGGAGTGTTACCGGGGAGCTGTTTTTT.

The chain recombines TRBV18 with TRBJ2-3; the match to TRBD1 covers 8 bases. The V gene end was trimmed by 3 bases and the J gene end by 2 bases; junction bases not matched to a gene: 13. Germline V lookup: CDR1 KGHSH, CDR2 LQKENI. The CDR3 loop spans 18 amino acids. The CDR3, as DNA: TGTGCCAGCTCACCCTATCAGATGGACAGGGTTATCACAGATACGCAGTATTTT. Translating gives CASSPYQMDRVITDTQYF.

V usage is TRBV28 and J usage is TRBJ2-1, with 10 bases identical to TRBD2. Per germline, CDR1 MDHEN and CDR2 SYDVKM. The V gene end was trimmed by 2 bases and the J gene end by 8 bases; junction bases not matched to a gene: 6. This CDR3 comprises 15 residues. CDR3 in DNA: TGTGCCAGCAGTTTAGCATCAGCGGGAGGGGATGAGCAGTTCTTC. It codes for CASSLASAGGDEQFF.

The V gene is TRBV7-9, the J gene TRBJ1-1, with D possibly matching TRBD1 (6 bases). The CDR3 sequence is 14 residues long. Looked up from germline, CDR1 is SEHNR and CDR2 is FQNEAQ (reference sequence). The V end was cut by 5 bases, the J end by 1 base, with 11 bases between. The CDR3 is CASSLQGENTEAFF. CDR3 in DNA: TGTGCCAGCAGCCTACAGGGAGAGAACACTGAAGCTTTCTTT.

The genes are TRBV9 and TRBJ1-3; D is possibly TRBD1 (5 bases). The V end was cut by 0 bases, the J end by 1 base, with 14 bases between. CDR3 length equals 17 residues. Germline V gives CDR1 SGDLS, CDR2 YYNGEE. The CDR3 DNA reads as TGTGCCAGCAGCGTAGGAAGTGGCAGGGAATCTGGAAACACCATATATTTT. Translated, it gives CASSVGSGRESGNTIYF.

The V and J genes are TRBV3-1 (or the pseudogene TRBV3-2) and TRBJ2-7; tentative D call: TRBD2 (5 bases). The CDR3 runs 16 residues. Trimming took 4 bases from V and 6 from J, leaving 22 bases between them. Germline assignment: CDR1 LGHDT and CDR2 YNNKEL (reference sequence). CDR3 residues: CASSRPTTGKRGEQYF. For the CDR3, the DNA is TGTGCCAGCAGCCGCCCGACCACCGGGAAACGGGGCGAGCAGTACTTC.

Only one count was recorded for this clone. The chain uses TRBV7-9 and TRBJ1-2, with D possibly matching TRBD1 (5 bases). This CDR3 contains 13 residues. Trimming stripped 5 bases from V and 7 bases from J, with 14 bases between. The germline V gene encodes CDR1 SEHNR and CDR2 FQNEAQ (reference sequence). The CDR3 nucleotides read TGTGCCAGCAGCCCGCAGGGTTCCAGTGGCTACACCTTC. Protein: CASSPQGSSGYTF.